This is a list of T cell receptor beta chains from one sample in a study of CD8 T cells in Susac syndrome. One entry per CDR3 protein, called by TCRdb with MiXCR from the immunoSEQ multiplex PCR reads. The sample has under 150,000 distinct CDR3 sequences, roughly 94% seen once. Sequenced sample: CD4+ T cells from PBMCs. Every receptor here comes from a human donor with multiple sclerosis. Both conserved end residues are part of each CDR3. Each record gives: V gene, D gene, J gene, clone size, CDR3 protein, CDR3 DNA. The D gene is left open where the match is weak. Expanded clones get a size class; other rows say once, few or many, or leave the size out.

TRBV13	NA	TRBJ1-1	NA	CASSLSQGAEAFF	TGTGCCAGCAGCTTATCCCAAGGGGCTGAAGCTTTCTTT
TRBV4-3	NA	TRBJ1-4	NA	CASSQDRGGFNEKLFF	TGCGCCAGCAGCCAAGATCGAGGGGGGTTTAATGAAAAACTGTTTTTT
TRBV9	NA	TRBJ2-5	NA	CASSPPRGGGETQYF	TGTGCCAGCAGCCCACCTAGAGGGGGTGGGGAGACCCAGTACTTC
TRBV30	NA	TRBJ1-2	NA	CAWSSTENYGYTF	TGTGCCTGGAGTTCGACAGAAAACTATGGCTACACCTTC
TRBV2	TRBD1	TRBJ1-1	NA	CASRWGQENTEAFF	TGTGCCAGCAGGTGGGGACAGGAGAACACTGAAGCTTTCTTT
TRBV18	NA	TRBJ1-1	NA	CASSPKAGAMNTEAFF	TGTGCCAGCTCACCAAAAGCAGGGGCCATGAACACTGAAGCTTTCTTT
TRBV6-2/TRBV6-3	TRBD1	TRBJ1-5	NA	CASSRASGQGGQPQHF	TGTGCCAGCAGTCGGGCATCGGGACAGGGTGGCCAGCCCCAGCATTTT
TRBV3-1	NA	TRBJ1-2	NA	CASSQTGKGYGYTF	TGTGCCAGCAGTCAAACGGGGAAGGGCTATGGCTACACCTTC
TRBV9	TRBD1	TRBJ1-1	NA	CASSEGTASGTEAFF	TGTGCCAGCAGTGAAGGGACAGCGTCAGGGACTGAAGCTTTCTTT
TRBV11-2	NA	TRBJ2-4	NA	CASSQDGGKNIQYF	TGTGCCAGCAGCCAGGACGGGGGCAAAAACATTCAGTACTTC
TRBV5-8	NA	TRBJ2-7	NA	CASSLIHRTGEQYF	TGTGCCAGCAGCTTGATCCACCGCACGGGCGAGCAGTACTTC
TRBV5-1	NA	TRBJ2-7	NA	CASSLEAAGGEQYF	TGCGCCAGCAGCTTGGAAGCGGCAGGAGGCGAGCAGTACTTC
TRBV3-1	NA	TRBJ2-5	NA	CASSQVQQETQYF	TGTGCCAGCAGCCAAGTCCAACAAGAGACCCAGTACTTC
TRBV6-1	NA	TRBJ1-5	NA	CASSEAGAGSQPQHF	TGTGCCAGCAGTGAAGCGGGGGCAGGATCTCAGCCCCAGCATTTT
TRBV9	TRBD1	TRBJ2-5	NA	CASSSQGAAIGETQYF	TGTGCCAGCAGCAGTCAGGGGGCGGCTATAGGAGAGACCCAGTACTTC
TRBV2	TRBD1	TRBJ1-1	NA	CASLSYRGANTEAFF	TGTGCCAGCTTAAGTTACAGGGGGGCCAACACTGAAGCTTTCTTT
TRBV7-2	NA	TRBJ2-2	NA	CASSLRRGLNTGELFF	TGTGCCAGCAGCTTAAGGAGGGGCCTGAACACCGGGGAGCTGTTTTTT
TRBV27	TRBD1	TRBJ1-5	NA	CASSLSRGRGQPQHF	TGTGCCAGCAGTTTATCCAGGGGGCGGGGGCAGCCCCAGCATTTT
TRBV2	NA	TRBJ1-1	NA	CASTSLNTEAFF	TGTGCCAGCACCAGTTTGAACACTGAAGCTTTCTTT
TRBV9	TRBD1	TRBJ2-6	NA	CASSVDRGQANVLTF	TGTGCCAGCAGCGTCGACAGGGGGCAGGCCAACGTCCTGACTTTC
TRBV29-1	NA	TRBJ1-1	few	CSVGRSQGGLNTEAFF	TGCAGCGTTGGCAGGTCTCAGGGAGGCCTGAACACTGAGGCTTTCTTT
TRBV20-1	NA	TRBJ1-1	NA	CSAGRVNTEAFF	TGCAGTGCTGGAAGGGTCAACACTGAAGCTTTCTTT